Shown below are 14 T cell receptor beta chains from a single sample sequenced in a study of beta chain features in type 1 diabetes. The isolated RNA, all of it, was reverse transcribed, so expressed TCRB transcripts were what got sequenced. The method was immunoSEQ multiplex PCR; TCRdb's version includes in-frame clones alone and lacks a portion of them. The sample yields about 620,000 clones, 15% to 17% seen once. The sample comprised naive CD4+ T cells from blood. These receptors came from a man between 18 and 29 years old in good health.

The chain joins TRBV5-1 to TRBJ1-1; TRBD1 matches at 10 bases. V lost 0 bases to trimming and J lost 7 bases; unmatched junction nucleotides: 6. The V gene's germline CDR1 is SGHRS and CDR2 YFSETQ. CDR3 length: 15 amino acids. CDR3: CASSLAGTGAREAFF. CDR3 bases: TGCGCCAGCAGCTTGGCCGGGACAGGGGCCCGTGAAGCTTTCTTT.

This clone was observed a few times. This chain uses TRBV18 with TRBJ1-2; 8 bases are a match to TRBD1. The CDR3 sequence is 16 residues long. The J segment lost 6 bases and the V segment lost 4 bases, leaving 13 bases of the junction unmatched. Per the germline V gene, CDR1 is KGHSH and CDR2 is LQKENI. CDR3 loop: CASSLSRDQGAHGYTF. CDR3 DNA sequence: TGTGCCAGCTCACTAAGCCGGGATCAGGGGGCGCATGGCTACACCTTC.

The rearrangement links TRBV4-2 to TRBJ1-3, with D hard to call. Trimming pared 1 base from V and 0 bases from J, leaving 10 bases between. In germline, CDR1 is LGHNA, CDR2 YNFKEQ. This CDR3 spans 16 amino acids. CDR3 residues: CASSQARRSSGNTIYF. In DNA, the CDR3 is TGTGCCAGCAGCCAAGCCCGGAGGAGCTCTGGAAACACCATATATTTT.

The gene calls are TRBV2 and TRBJ2-5; TRBD1 is a possible D gene (5 bases). The ends were cut back, 10 bases at V and 1 base at J, with 13 bases in the middle. The CDR3 runs to 13 residues. In germline, CDR1 is SNHLY, CDR2 FYNNEI. The CDR3 DNA reads TGTGCCACCAGCAGAGACAGCCAAGAGACCCAGTACTTC. Its translation: CATSRDSQETQYF.

This clone came up a few times. The chain has TRBV7-9 and TRBJ1-6; D is possibly TRBD1 (6 bases). Germline lookup yields CDR1 SEHNR and CDR2 FQNEAQ (reference sequence). The CDR3 spans 14 residues. V was pared by 5 bases and J by 6 bases, with 11 bases between. CDR3 loop: CASSPGTLNSPLHF. In nucleotides, the CDR3 is TGTGCCAGCAGCCCAGGGACACTTAATTCACCCCTCCACTTT.

This clone came up a few times. The J gene is TRBJ1-5, the V gene TRBV7-5; the table gives TRBD1 as D, unverified against the DNA. TRBV7-5 is a documented pseudogene. The CDR3 spans 17 residues. CDR3: CARSLARGTGANQPQHF. The CDR3 bases are TGTGCCAGAAGCTTAGCAAGGGGGACAGGGGCCAATCAGCCCCAGCATTTT.

This clone was observed a handful of times. The chain links TRBV29-1 to TRBJ2-3; D is perhaps TRBD2 (5 bases). The length of the CDR3 is 14 residues. Germline CDR1 reads SQVTM; CDR2 reads ANQGSEA. V shed 4 bases and J shed 4 bases, with 15 bases lying between them. The CDR3 nucleotides are TGCAGCGTTGGGCTAGCTAACCGTCCAGATACGCAGTATTTT. Translating gives CSVGLANRPDTQYF.

This clone was detected a few times. The V call is TRBV5-4, the J call TRBJ1-1; D is unclear. The CDR3 is made up of 13 amino acids. The germline V gene has CDR1 SGHNT and CDR2 YYREEE (reference sequence). The germline V and J ends were trimmed by 0 bases and 3 bases, with 6 bases remaining between them. CDR3 DNA: TGTGCCAGCAGCTTGGACCTGGACACTGAAGCTTTCTTT. This codes for CASSLDLDTEAFF.

This clone turned up a few times. The V gene is TRBV7-8, the J gene TRBJ2-3; the D call may be TRBD1 or TRBD2 (5 bases each). Germline values: CDR1 SGHVS, CDR2 FQNEAQ. V lost 6 bases, J lost 2 bases, and 18 bases lay in between. The CDR3 has 16 amino acids. The CDR3 reads CASRQEGPKITDTQYF. The CDR3 coding sequence is TGTGCCAGCAGGCAAGAGGGGCCCAAAATCACAGATACGCAGTATTTT.

This clone was found a few times. This chain links TRBV18 with TRBJ1-3; perhaps TRBD1 as D (5 bases). V was shortened by 6 bases and J by 0 bases, with 9 bases between the two germline ends. This CDR3 spans 14 amino acids. Germline V lookup: CDR1 KGHSH, CDR2 LQKENI. The CDR3 loop reads CASSDSRSGNTIYF. The CDR3 nucleotides are TGTGCCAGCTCCGACAGCCGCTCTGGAAACACCATATATTTT. Variable domain in full (rest from reference TRBV18 and TRBJ1-3): NAGVMQNPRHLVRRRGQEARLRCSPMKGHSHVYWYRQLPEEGLKFMVYLQKENIIDESGMPKERFSAEFPKEGPSILRIQQVVRGDSAAYFCASSDSRSGNTIYFGEGSWLTVV.

This rearrangement joins TRBV28 to TRBJ1-3, with D unresolved. Per germline, CDR1 MDHEN and CDR2 SYDVKM. CDR3 length: 14 amino acids. Trimming stripped 6 bases from V and 1 base from J, with 10 bases between. DNA for the CDR3: TGTGCCAGCAGGCTAAGAGAATCTGGAAACACCATATATTTT. Translated: CASRLRESGNTIYF.

This clone was picked up a small number of times. The chain is built from TRBV28 and TRBJ2-1, with 7 bases matching TRBD2. Germline V gene sequence: CDR1 MDHEN, CDR2 SYDVKM. Losses at the gene ends were 2 bases for V and 10 bases for J; bases not matched to a gene: 8. This CDR3 is 14 amino acids long. As DNA, the CDR3 is TGTGCCAGCAGTTTAACCCCAGCGGGAAGGGAGCAGTTCTTC. Residues: CASSLTPAGREQFF.

V and J are TRBV28 and TRBJ2-5; TRBD2 agrees at 7 bases. The V gene's germline CDR1 is MDHEN and CDR2 SYDVKM. Trimming at V came to 6 bases and at J to 7 bases, leaving 8 bases not matched to a gene. The CDR3 totals 13 residues. The CDR3 region is CASRTSLEGTQYF. CDR3 in DNA: TGTGCCAGCAGGACTAGCCTTGAGGGGACCCAGTACTTC.

A few counts support this clone. The chain links TRBV15 to TRBJ2-7; D remains unclear. The CDR3 length is 12 residues. Trimming removed 5 bases from V and 7 bases from J, with 12 bases in between. The germline V gene has CDR1 LNHNV and CDR2 YYDKDF (reference sequence). In nucleotides, the CDR3 is TGTGCCACCAGCCGCCCAGGCGGTGAGCAGTACTTC. Encoded protein: CATSRPGGEQYF.